The rows below give T cell receptor beta chains drawn from one sample of a study of blood T cell repertoires in COVID-19. TCRdb's table, derived via immunoSEQ multiplex PCR, lists solely in-frame clones and lacks some. In the table there are 470,000 or so clones, roughly 85% of which are singletons. What was sequenced was PBMCs or T cells enriched from blood (not recorded which). Receptors originate from a woman younger than 35 with acute COVID-19. Each CDR3 is given with its conserved first and last residue. The order of the fields is V gene, D gene, CDR3 protein. D genes are given only for firm matches.

V: TRBV2; D: NA; CDR3: CASSPGRSYEQYF
V: TRBV9; D: TRBD1; CDR3: CASRGQATNYGYTF
V: TRBV7-9; D: NA; CDR3: CASSDRGSGNTIYF
V: TRBV6-5; D: TRBD1; CDR3: CASSVDRVGHQPQHF
V: TRBV27; D: NA; CDR3: CASSFVSSYNSPLHF
V: TRBV14; D: NA; CDR3: CASSLFGGGNGEAFF
V: TRBV5-1; D: TRBD1; CDR3: CASSGTGRQETQYF
V: TRBV3-1/TRBV3-2; D: NA; CDR3: CASSPWSHLGGYTF
V: TRBV5-6; D: NA; CDR3: CASSLGLLNHYEQYF
V: TRBV10-1; D: NA; CDR3: CASSESGGSAFF
V: TRBV7-2; D: NA; CDR3: CASSLVTQLQANNEQFF
V: TRBV3-1/TRBV3-2; D: TRBD2; CDR3: CASRGLAGGTGELFF
V: TRBV7-6; D: NA; CDR3: CASSLALSGPTDTQYF
V: TRBV6-2/TRBV6-3; D: NA; CDR3: CASSYGSSPLHF
V: TRBV4-1; D: NA; CDR3: CASSQVPRITNTEAFF
V: TRBV11-2; D: TRBD2; CDR3: CASSPTGLAEQETQYF
V: TRBV5-1; D: TRBD1; CDR3: CASSFGQGGNYGYTF
V: TRBV2; D: NA; CDR3: CASSEGGTRRTDTQYF
V: TRBV9; D: NA; CDR3: CASSARGGAHQPQHF
V: TRBV2; D: TRBD1; CDR3: CASSVQGAYHEQYF
V: TRBV28; D: NA; CDR3: CASSQESSYSNQPQHF
V: TRBV20-1; D: NA; CDR3: CSASPGHPIKNIQYF
V: TRBV5-1; D: NA; CDR3: CASSADTEAFF
V: TRBV12-5; D: NA; CDR3: CASGLASGTHFQDEQFF
V: TRBV7-3; D: NA; CDR3: CASSLVASGGPYNEQFF
V: TRBV2; D: NA; CDR3: CASSVNWAGRDEKLFF
V: TRBV18; D: TRBD1; CDR3: CASSFGTDSNQPQHF
V: TRBV25-1; D: TRBD2; CDR3: CASARSGTLYEQYF
V: TRBV25-1; D: NA; CDR3: CATLDNGYTF
V: TRBV4-3; D: TRBD1; CDR3: CASSQYPGGNTEAFF
V: TRBV27; D: TRBD1; CDR3: CASSRTGGTEAFF
V: TRBV9; D: TRBD1; CDR3: CASSKGQGFQPQHF
V: TRBV10-3; D: NA; CDR3: CAILWTAYEQYF
V: TRBV7-8; D: TRBD1; CDR3: CASTPFPGQGFFYEQYF
V: TRBV7-2; D: NA; CDR3: CASSSFSQPGSYNEQFF
V: TRBV7-2; D: NA; CDR3: CASSLVGLNTEAFF
V: TRBV29-1; D: NA; CDR3: CSVEDLTTYEQYF
V: TRBV7-8; D: NA; CDR3: CASSPRGESNYGYTF
V: TRBV5-4; D: TRBD2; CDR3: CASSSKLAGVADTQYF
V: TRBV18; D: TRBD1; CDR3: CASSPTGMNTEAFF
V: TRBV7-2; D: TRBD1; CDR3: CASSLLSLLRDRDNNEQFF
V: TRBV28; D: TRBD2; CDR3: CASSWTSDREQYF
V: TRBV4-1; D: NA; CDR3: CASSPFGGELFF
V: TRBV28; D: TRBD1; CDR3: CASSVPTGGVYEQYF
V: TRBV3-1/TRBV3-2; D: NA; CDR3: CASSQSGRELFF
V: TRBV15; D: NA; CDR3: CATSRDLQFRVSQPQHF
V: TRBV4-1; D: TRBD1; CDR3: CASSHLGGLDGYTF
V: TRBV2; D: NA; CDR3: CASTPWVKGRTYEQYF
V: TRBV25-1; D: NA; CDR3: CASSETSGSTGDEQFF
V: TRBV19; D: NA; CDR3: CASNTGRLHQPQHF
V: TRBV12-3/TRBV12-4; D: NA; CDR3: CASSRRGPAFF
V: TRBV19; D: TRBD1; CDR3: CASSLGQGKYQPQHF
V: TRBV9; D: NA; CDR3: CASSVGPSPDSPLHF
V: TRBV10-2; D: NA; CDR3: CASSDDDAARSPLHF